The T cell receptor beta chain under discussion was sequenced for a study of cytotoxic CD8 clonotypes in ibrutinib-treated CLL. The CDR3 has 15 amino acids. V dropped 4 bases and J dropped 6; count of bases not matched to a gene: 10. Germline values: CDR1 SGHRS, CDR2 YFSETQ. Generated by immunoSEQ multiplex PCR, the TCRdb table keeps only in-frame clones and is missing some. The sample includes about 69,000 clones, more than 75% of them seen just once. The specimen was PBMCs, collected at disease progression, from a patient treated with ibrutinib. The chain couples TRBV5-1 to TRBJ2-7; 10 bases align to TRBD1. This TCR was sampled from a human donor with chronic lymphocytic leukemia. The CDR3 region has the DNA TGCGCCAGCAGCCGATGGACAGGGGGAGGTAGCGAGCAGTACTTC. Amino acids: CASSRWTGGGSEQYF.